What follows describes a single TCR beta chain. Here immunoSEQ multiplex PCR was the method, and the copy in TCRdb shows in-frame clones only, minus some. The sample contains roughly 40,000 clones, about 90% of which appear only once. This sample stems from a study of control samples from healthy donors and cancer patients. Trimming removed 2 bases from V and 4 bases from J, with 12 bases in between. Germline CDR1 MNHEY, CDR2 SMNVEV (reference sequence). The CDR3 totals 15 residues. J is TRBJ1-5 and V is TRBV27; TRBD1 is a possible D gene (5 bases). Material: blood. The TCR sequence derives from a woman aged 45-65 years in good health. The CDR3 DNA is TGTGCCAGCAGTTTAGATCAAAAGGGGAATCAGCCCCAGCATTTT. Its protein is CASSLDQKGNQPQHF.